This is a list of T cell receptor beta chains from one sample in a study of T cells in tuberculosis. TCRdb keeps only in-frame clones here, not all; method: immunoSEQ multiplex PCR. Found here are some 25,000 clones, roughly 95% of them singletons; the top ten hold about 8.6%. The sample consisted of PBMCs. The receptors here all came from a donor aged 5 to 30 with latent tuberculosis or without tuberculosis infection. Each CDR3 is given without its conserved first and last residue. D genes are given only for firm matches. Not every row has a clone size; where given, it reads once, few, many or a size class.

v_gene	j_gene	abundance	d_gene	CDR3aa
TRBV5-5	TRBJ1-5	.	.	ASSLGGGQPQH
TRBV5-1	TRBJ1-1	once	TRBD1	ASSPRTGADTEAF
TRBV5-1	TRBJ1-2	.	.	ASSLAPSRRDGYT
TRBV2	TRBJ2-7	.	.	ASNHPQGTTYEQY
TRBV19	TRBJ1-1	.	TRBD1	ASSSVVRGLNTEAF
TRBV5-1	TRBJ2-2	.	.	ASSLVAGNPSGELF
TRBV5-1	TRBJ2-7	.	.	ASSSATAYEQY
TRBV7-2	TRBJ2-7	.	.	ASSLVASYEQY
TRBV27	TRBJ2-1	.	.	ASSLGGGPSLSSYNEQF
TRBV18	TRBJ2-7	.	TRBD2	ASSTLPLAGGTISSYEQY
TRBV18	TRBJ1-2	.	TRBD1	ASSSLRDRGLGYT
TRBV5-1	TRBJ2-7	.	TRBD1	ASSLEQGSSREQY
TRBV7-2	TRBJ2-5	.	.	ASSLASPRAQY
TRBV6-1	TRBJ1-5	.	.	ASSVIAVPEQPQH
TRBV30	TRBJ1-3	.	TRBD1	AWSAGGDGNTIY
TRBV5-1	TRBJ2-3	.	TRBD1	ASSGTGPSTDTQY
TRBV6-5	TRBJ1-6	.	.	ASSGQGNSPLH
TRBV11-3	TRBJ1-1	once	.	ASSASQNTEAF
TRBV13	TRBJ2-2	.	.	ASKVRGNTGELF
TRBV2	TRBJ1-1	.	TRBD1	ASSGPGGGGFEAF
TRBV30	TRBJ1-5	.	.	AWSVGQFNQPQH
TRBV5-1	TRBJ2-7	once	.	ASSVAGSPYEQY